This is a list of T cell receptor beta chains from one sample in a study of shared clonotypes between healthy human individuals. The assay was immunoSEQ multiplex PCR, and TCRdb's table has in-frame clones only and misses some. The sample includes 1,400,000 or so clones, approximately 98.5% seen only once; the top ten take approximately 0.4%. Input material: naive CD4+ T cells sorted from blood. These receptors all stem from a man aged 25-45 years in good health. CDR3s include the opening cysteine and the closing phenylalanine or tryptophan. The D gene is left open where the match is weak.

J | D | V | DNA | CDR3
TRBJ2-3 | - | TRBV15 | TGTGCCACCAGCAGAGCCGGGAGCACAGATACGCAGTATTTT | CATSRAGSTDTQYF
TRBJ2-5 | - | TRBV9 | TGTGCCAGCAGCTCAGGTCCATCGGGGCAAGAGACCCAGTACTTC | CASSSGPSGQETQYF
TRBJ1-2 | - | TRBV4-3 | TGCGCCAGCAGCCCGGAGGGGCTCAATGGCTACACCTTC | CASSPEGLNGYTF
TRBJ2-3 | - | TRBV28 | TGTGCCAGCAGAATGCCCGCGGGCATCACAGATACGCAGTATTTT | CASRMPAGITDTQYF
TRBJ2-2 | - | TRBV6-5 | TGTGCCAGCACTAAACAGGTTAACACCGGGGAGCTGTTTTTT | CASTKQVNTGELFF
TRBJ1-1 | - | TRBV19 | TGTGCCAGTAGTATATCAGGGGTGGGCACTGAAGCTTTCTTT | CASSISGVGTEAFF
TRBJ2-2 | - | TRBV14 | TGTGCCAGCAGCCAGATCCTAGTTGGGACCGGGGAGCTGTTTTTT | CASSQILVGTGELFF
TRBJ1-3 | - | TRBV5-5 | TGTGCCAGCAGCTTAGAAAACTCTGGAAACACCATATATTTT | CASSLENSGNTIYF
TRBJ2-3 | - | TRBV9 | TGTGCCAGCAGCGTTGTCCAGACAGATACGCAGTATTTT | CASSVVQTDTQYF
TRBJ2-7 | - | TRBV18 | TGTGCCAGCTCACCAAAGAATCGGGGAGCGGGTGATCGAGGCTACGAGCAGTACTTC | CASSPKNRGAGDRGYEQYF
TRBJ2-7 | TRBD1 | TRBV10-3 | TGTGCCAGCGAGGACAGGGGGTACTCCTACGAGCAGTACTTC | CASEDRGYSYEQYF
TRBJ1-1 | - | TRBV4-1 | TGCGCCAGCAGCCAAGATCCTGAAAACACTGAAGCTTTCTTT | CASSQDPENTEAFF
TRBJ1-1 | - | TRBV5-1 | TGCGCCAGCAGGGGTGTGGCTGTGAACACTGAAGCTTTCTTT | CASRGVAVNTEAFF
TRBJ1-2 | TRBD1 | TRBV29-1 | TGCAGCGTTTCCCGGGACAGGAACTATGGCTACACCTTC | CSVSRDRNYGYTF
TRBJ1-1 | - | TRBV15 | TGTGCCACCAGCAGAGTGGTGGGGAATGGGAACACTGAAGCTTTCTTT | CATSRVVGNGNTEAFF
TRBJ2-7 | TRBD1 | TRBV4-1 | TGCGCCAGCAGCCAAACCCCGGGACAGGTCTCCTACGAGCAGTACTTC | CASSQTPGQVSYEQYF
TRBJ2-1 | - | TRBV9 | TGTGCCAGCAGCGTAGTGGGGGGAGTGGCGTACAATGAGCAGTTCTTC | CASSVVGGVAYNEQFF
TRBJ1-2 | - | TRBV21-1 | TGTGCCAGCAGCCGCGGACGGGGCTACACCTTC | CASSRGRGYTF